The text below deals with one TCR beta chain. Its antigen is still unknown. This specimen comes from a study of T cell responses to AZD1222 COVID-19 vaccine. Overall study results and limits: Spike-specific TCRs gained breadth and depth after people received two AZD1222 doses.

This table comes from immunoSEQ multiplex PCR, and its TCRdb copy is limited to in-frame clones, with some not included. The sample records approximately 90,000 clones, 90% being singletons. Germline lookup yields CDR1 GTSNPN and CDR2 SVGIG (reference sequence). The V and J ends lost 2 bases and 5 bases, in that order; junction bases with no gene match: 2. The CDR3 loop spans 15 amino acids. Sequenced here: peripheral blood, sampled on day 0 of AZD1222 vaccination. The rearrangement uses TRBV30 and TRBJ2-2; TRBD2 matches at 13 bases. The clonotype was recovered from an adult in good health. The CDR3 sequence: CAWSWGLAGTGELFF. The CDR3 nucleotides read TGTGCCTGGAGTTGGGGACTAGCGGGGACCGGGGAGCTGTTTTTT.